This is a list of T cell receptor beta chains from one sample in a study of blood T cell repertoires in COVID-19. Libraries were prepared by immunoSEQ multiplex PCR; TCRdb keeps only in-frame clonotypes and omits some of them. This sample yields about 190,000 clones, of which more than 75% are seen a single time; 5% to 6.5% belongs to the top ten. What was sequenced was peripheral blood. These receptor sequences come from a man in his forties or fifties with active or convalescent COVID-19. Both conserved end residues are part of each CDR3. Each record gives: V gene, J gene, D gene, CDR3 DNA, CDR3 protein. A D gene is named only where the DNA matches it firmly.

TRBV3-1/TRBV3-2,TRBJ1-4,.,TGTGCCAGCAGCCTTCGGGGGGAAAAACTGTTTTTT,CASSLRGEKLFF
TRBV9,TRBJ2-7,TRBD1,TGTGCCAGCAGCCCCGGGACAGGGGGAGGCGAGCAGTACTTC,CASSPGTGGGEQYF
TRBV6-5,TRBJ2-1,TRBD2,TGTGCCAGCAGTTACTCGGCGGGGGCCTACAATGAGCAGTTCTTC,CASSYSAGAYNEQFF
TRBV27,TRBJ1-2,TRBD1,TGTGCCAGCAGTTTCAGGGGGGATGGCTACACCTTC,CASSFRGDGYTF
TRBV12-5,TRBJ1-2,TRBD1,TGTGCTAGTGGTTTGCCGCGGGACAGATACGCCTATGGCTACACCTTC,CASGLPRDRYAYGYTF
TRBV15,TRBJ2-7,.,TGTGCCACCAGCAGAGCCAGGTCTTCAGGCGAGCAGTACTTC,CATSRARSSGEQYF
TRBV21-1,TRBJ2-7,.,TGTGCCAGCTACCGGGACAGGGCCAACGAGCAGTACTTC,CASYRDRANEQYF
TRBV24-1,TRBJ2-7,.,TGTGCCACCAGTGATGCCTACAGGACCGCTGGGCAGTACTTC,CATSDAYRTAGQYF
TRBV12-5,TRBJ1-5,TRBD1,TGTGCTAGTGGTTTTACAGGGGGTCAGCCCCAGCATTTT,CASGFTGGQPQHF
TRBV5-4,TRBJ1-2,.,TGTGCCAGCAGCCCCCTTTCGGGGGGGTCCTATGGCTACACCTTC,CASSPLSGGSYGYTF
TRBV5-6,TRBJ2-5,.,TGTGCCAGCAGTTATGACAGGCGGCGGGAGACCCAGTACTTC,CASSYDRRRETQYF
TRBV28,TRBJ1-5,.,TGTGCCAGCAGTTTATGGGCAACAGGGAGCAATCAGCCCCAGCATTTT,CASSLWATGSNQPQHF